One sample yielded the 24 T cell receptor beta chains listed below, sequenced in a study of T cell repertoires in cytomegalovirus infection. MiXCR, applied by TCRdb to the reads, yields one record per CDR3 protein. The table lists 100,000 to 150,000 distinct CDR3 sequences, 7% to 9.5% of them singletons, with around 10% in the top ten. The sequenced material came from PBMCs. The receptors originated from a human donor in good health (CMV status not recorded). Some clones in this sample may be carry-over from other donors' samples.

This clonotype has only a few counts. The V call is TRBV29-1, the J call TRBJ1-1; a possible D gene is TRBD1 (6 bases). Germline V gives CDR1 SQVTM, CDR2 ANQGSEA. This CDR3 region has 16 residues. Trimming removed 4 bases at V and 1 base at J, with 19 bases between. The CDR3 coding sequence is TGCAGCGTTGGAGGTTGGTTTGCGGGACAGAACACTGAAGCTTTCTTT. This encodes CSVGGWFAGQNTEAFF.

There are many counts of this clonotype. The chain employs TRBV28 and TRBJ1-5; a possible D gene is TRBD1 (5 bases). The CDR3 totals 18 residues. V dropped 1 base and J dropped 11 bases, with 27 bases sitting between them. The germline V gene has CDR1 MDHEN and CDR2 SYDVKM. CDR3 nucleotide sequence: TGTGCCAGCAGTTTATACCGAGGCTCCGATCTAAATGGGGGGGCCCAGCATTTT. Translated: CASSLYRGSDLNGGAQHF.

This clonotype is categorized as medium-sized (0.01 to 0.1%). V gene TRBV7-8 combines with J gene TRBJ2-5; 10 bases fit TRBD2. Germline-derived CDR1 and CDR2 are SGHVS and FQNEAQ. The junction had 7 bases not matched to a gene; V was cut back by 7 bases and J by 2 bases. The CDR3 runs 15 residues. CDR3 protein: CASTQAGGPQETQYF. CDR3 bases: TGTGCCAGCACCCAAGCGGGGGGGCCTCAAGAGACCCAGTACTTC.

V and J are TRBV20-1 and TRBJ1-1; 9 positions agree with TRBD1. The CDR3 loop spans 14 amino acids. Germline CDR1 is DFQATT and CDR2 is SNEGSKA (reference sequence). The junction had 6 bases not matched to a gene; V was cut back by 1 base and J by 6 bases. DNA of the CDR3: TGCAGTGCTAGAGCCGGGACAGGGTGGGCTGAAGCTTTCTTT. It codes for CSARAGTGWAEAFF.

The genes are TRBV6-6 and TRBJ1-6, with D tentatively TRBD1 (6 bases). The V and J ends lost 5 bases and 2 bases respectively, with 10 bases between them. CDR1 MNHNY and CDR2 SVGAGI come from the germline V gene (reference sequence). The CDR3 is 15 residues long. CDR3: CASSRGTPYNSPLHF. CDR3 sequence (DNA): TGTGCCAGCAGTCGCGGGACACCCTATAATTCACCCCTCCACTTT.

A word on this clonotype: This may be a read error, as it is one base from a much larger clone. Without the conserved terminal phenylalanine or tryptophan, this CDR3 likely stems from a read error. The chain carries TRBV20-1 and TRBJ2-7, with 10 positions matching TRBD2. V shed 3 bases, J shed 4 bases, and the junction held 6 bases outside the gene matches. Germline CDR1 DFQATT, CDR2 SNEGSKA (reference sequence). The CDR3 extends over 14 amino acids. The CDR3 DNA reads TGCAGTGCTAGGGGTTTAGCGGGGGGATACGAGCAGTACTTA. It yields the protein CSARGLAGGYEQYL.

This clonotype appeared a few times. The rearrangement links TRBV9 to TRBJ2-1, with 14 nucleotides matching TRBD2. Germline CDR1 and CDR2: SGDLS and YYNGEE. The CDR3 runs to 15 residues. Germline trimming cut 4 bases from V and 9 bases from J; bases unmatched to any gene: 6. As DNA, the CDR3 is TGTGCCAGCAGCCCGACTAGCGGGGGGGCGTTTGAGCAGTTCTTC. This gives the protein CASSPTSGGAFEQFF. Together with reference TRBV9 and TRBJ2-1, the CDR3 gives the full variable domain: DSGVTQTPKHLITATGQRVTLRCSPRSGDLSVYWYQQSLDQGLQFLIQYYNGEERAKGNILERFSAQQFPDLHSELNLSSLELGDSALYFCASSPTSGGAFEQFFGPGTRLTVL.

This clonotype came up a few times. V gene TRBV28 combines with J gene TRBJ1-3, with a possible D match to TRBD1 (6 bases). The V gene's germline CDR1 is MDHEN and CDR2 SYDVKM. With 6 bases removed from V and 0 bases from J, the gap between germline ends came to 12 bases. CDR3 length: 15 residues. CDR3 amino acids: CASRMEGGSGNTIYF. The DNA for the CDR3 is TGTGCCAGCAGGATGGAAGGGGGCTCTGGAAACACCATATATTTT.

At least ten counts were recorded for this clonotype. The chain joins TRBV20-1 to TRBJ2-5, with no clear D. The V end lost 4 bases, the J end lost 3 bases, and 15 bases lay between the germline ends. From germline, CDR1 is DFQATT and CDR2 SNEGSKA (reference sequence). CDR3 length: 14 residues. CDR3 nucleotides: TGCAGTGCTATAACAACAGCTGGAAAAGAGACCCAGTACTTC. This translates into CSAITTAGKETQYF.

Ten or more counts support this clonotype. The chain couples TRBV5-4 to TRBJ1-1; 8 positions agree with TRBD1. The CDR3 spans 14 residues. With 1 base clipped from V and 4 bases from J, the junction kept 3 bases outside the gene matches. Germline lookup yields CDR1 SGHNT and CDR2 YYREEE (reference sequence). This CDR3 is CASSLTGGVTEAFF. CDR3 sequence (DNA): TGTGCCAGCAGCTTGACAGGGGGAGTCACTGAAGCTTTCTTT.

This clonotype was detected many times. This rearrangement joins TRBV7-9 to TRBJ2-3; 10 bases are shared with TRBD2. This CDR3 contains 16 residues. The ends lost 4 bases at V and 2 bases at J; junction bases unmatched: 6. Germline values: CDR1 SEHNR, CDR2 FQNEAQ (reference sequence). Here the CDR3 reads CASSWPSGGSTDTQYF. The CDR3 DNA follows: TGTGCCAGCAGCTGGCCTAGCGGGGGTTCCACAGATACGCAGTATTTT.

This clonotype was counted at least ten times. The chain couples TRBV6-1 to TRBJ1-2; D gene uncertain. Germline V gene data show CDR1 as MNHNS and CDR2 as SASEGT. There are 22 residues in the CDR3. V lost 5 bases to trimming and J lost 4 bases, with 38 bases between them. The CDR3 sequence: CASSSPQSGERSEFRAPYGYTF. CDR3 DNA sequence: TGTGCCAGCAGTTCCCCCCAATCCGGGGAGCGATCGGAGTTCCGGGCGCCCTATGGCTACACCTTC.

This chain uses TRBV15 with TRBJ1-1; D not certain. The CDR3 contains 15 residues. The germline V gene encodes CDR1 LNHNV and CDR2 YYDKDF (reference sequence). V was trimmed by 0 bases and J by 0 bases, leaving 8 bases between them. CDR3 amino acids: CATSRDLGMNTEAFF. As DNA, the CDR3 is TGTGCCACCAGCAGAGATTTGGGTATGAACACTGAAGCTTTCTTT.

This clonotype has a count of ten or more. This chain uses TRBV7-9 with TRBJ1-2; possibly TRBD1 for D (5 bases). The CDR3 loop spans 16 amino acids. With 3 bases removed from V and 4 bases from J, the gap between germline ends came to 18 bases. CDR1 is SEHNR and CDR2 is FQNEAQ in the germline V gene (reference sequence). The CDR3 region is CASSLGRGREGYGYTF. CDR3 DNA: TGTGCCAGCAGCTTGGGACGAGGCAGGGAAGGCTATGGCTACACCTTC. Combining the CDR3 with reference TRBV7-9 and TRBJ1-2 gives the whole variable domain DTGVSQNPRHKITKRGQNVTFRCDPISEHNRLYWYRQTLGQGPEFLTYFQNEAQLEKSRLLSDRFSAERPKGSFSTLEIQRTEQGDSAMYLCASSLGRGREGYGYTFGSGTRLTVV.

This clonotype was seen repeatedly, ten times or more. The chain couples TRBV7-2 to TRBJ2-6; 8 bases align to TRBD1. The germline CDR1 and CDR2 sequences are SGHTA and FQGNSA. V shed 5 bases, J shed 3 bases, and the junction held 15 bases outside the gene matches. The CDR3 runs 19 residues. Here the CDR3 reads CASSHLRGTGGLGANVLTF. The CDR3 DNA reads TGTGCCAGCAGCCACCTCCGCGGGACAGGTGGTCTTGGGGCCAACGTCCTGACTTTC.

In this sample, this clonotype turned up many times. The chain joins TRBV7-9 to TRBJ2-7, with 7 positions matching TRBD1. The length of the CDR3 is 12 residues. V gave up 5 bases and J gave up 6 bases; unmatched junction bases: 4. In germline, CDR1 is SEHNR, CDR2 FQNEAQ (reference sequence). The CDR3 sequence is CASSERGPEQYF. CDR3 in DNA: TGTGCCAGCAGCGAGAGGGGGCCCGAGCAGTACTTC.

This chain uses TRBV20-1 with TRBJ2-7, with TRBD2 matching 9 bases. The CDR3 loop spans 16 amino acids. The junction had 9 bases not matched to a gene; V was cut back by 3 bases and J by 0 bases. Germline-derived CDR1 and CDR2 are DFQATT and SNEGSKA (reference sequence). CDR3 amino acids: CSARTAGGQSSYEQYF. CDR3 coding DNA: TGCAGTGCTAGGACAGCGGGGGGACAAAGCTCCTACGAGCAGTACTTC.

This rearrangement joins TRBV7-6 to TRBJ1-3, with D perhaps matching TRBD1 (5 bases). The CDR3 spans 14 residues. The V and J ends lost 5 bases and 2 bases respectively, with 10 bases between them. The germline gives CDR1 SGHVS, CDR2 FNYEAQ. Written as DNA, the CDR3 is TGTGCCAGCAGCCCAGGGAATCCTGGAAACACCATATATTTT. Its protein is CASSPGNPGNTIYF.

This clonotype was counted ten times or more. The chain combines TRBV5-1 with TRBJ2-3; unclear D gene. Trimming took 3 bases from V and 3 from J, leaving 11 bases between them. From germline, CDR1 is SGHRS and CDR2 YFSETQ. The CDR3 is made up of 14 amino acids. The CDR3 here is CASSSVWETDTQYF. The DNA of the CDR3 is TGCGCCAGCAGCTCCGTTTGGGAAACAGATACGCAGTATTTT.

J is TRBJ1-2 and V is TRBV12-3 or TRBV12-4, with D maybe TRBD1 (5 bases). The V end was cut by 2 bases, the J end by 4 bases, with 8 bases between. This CDR3 is built from 13 residues. This CDR3 is CASSLQGAYGYTF. The CDR3 DNA follows: TGTGCCAGCAGTTTACAGGGCGCCTATGGCTACACCTTC.

This clonotype was seen more than once but under ten times. V and J are TRBV20-1 and TRBJ1-2; possible D gene TRBD1, 6 bases. The germline V and J ends were trimmed by 3 bases and 4 bases, with 24 bases remaining between them. Germline assignment: CDR1 DFQATT and CDR2 SNEGSKA (reference sequence). The CDR3 runs to 17 residues. This chain's CDR3 is CSAREVSPTGLSYGYTF. CDR3 nucleotide sequence: TGCAGTGCTAGGGAAGTAAGCCCGACAGGCCTTTCCTATGGCTACACCTTC.

The chain uses TRBV2 and TRBJ1-2, with D possibly TRBD1 on 5 matching bases. The CDR3 has 13 residues. Germline V gene sequence: CDR1 SNHLY, CDR2 FYNNEI. Trimming left V 6 bases short and J 2 bases short, with 10 bases between. For the CDR3, the DNA is TGTGCCAGCAGCCCGGACACGAACTATGGCTACACCTTC. As protein: CASSPDTNYGYTF.

This clonotype was recorded at least ten times. The V gene is TRBV27, the J gene TRBJ2-7; D perhaps matches TRBD1 (6 bases). Germline lookup yields CDR1 MNHEY and CDR2 SMNVEV (reference sequence). The V end lost 2 bases, the J end lost 1 base, and 12 bases lay between the germline ends. The length of the CDR3 is 15 residues. The CDR3 is CASSLGPGVSYEQYF. In nucleotides, the CDR3 is TGTGCCAGCAGTTTAGGCCCAGGGGTATCCTACGAGCAGTACTTC.

Note on this clonotype: The junction and the germline gene differ at one end; a read error may be behind it. V gene TRBV11-3 combines with J gene TRBJ2-2, with a tentative D call TRBD2 (5 bases). CDR1 and CDR2 from the germline V gene are SGHNT and YENEEA. The CDR3 runs to 15 residues. The CDR3 DNA reads as TGTGCCAGCAGCTTGGGCGGAGAGCACACCGGGGAGATGTTTTTT. Its translation is CASSLGGEHTGEMFF.